A selection of T cell receptor beta chains follows, all from one sample in a study of control samples from healthy donors and cancer patients. The assay was immunoSEQ multiplex PCR, and TCRdb's table has in-frame clones only and misses some. The table has roughly 50,000 clones, 94% seen once. The sample consisted of blood. Receptor source: a man under 40 in good health. CDR3s leave out the opening cysteine and the closing phenylalanine or tryptophan. The order of the fields is J gene, V gene, CDR3 protein.

j_call: TRBJ2-2; v_call: TRBV12-3/TRBV12-4; cdr3_aa: ASSLRGPGELF
j_call: TRBJ1-4; v_call: TRBV5-6; cdr3_aa: ASRGQHNEKLF
j_call: TRBJ1-2; v_call: TRBV6-5; cdr3_aa: ASRRGNYGYT
j_call: TRBJ2-2; v_call: TRBV9; cdr3_aa: ASGVGISNTGELF
j_call: TRBJ1-2; v_call: TRBV5-1; cdr3_aa: ASSSSGTGHRGYT
j_call: TRBJ2-3; v_call: TRBV6-5; cdr3_aa: ASRPAGGPDTQY
j_call: TRBJ2-5; v_call: TRBV20-1; cdr3_aa: SGRLQETQY
j_call: TRBJ1-1; v_call: TRBV4-3; cdr3_aa: ASSQDRGTNTEAF
j_call: TRBJ1-5; v_call: TRBV7-9; cdr3_aa: ASSLVEGNQPQH
j_call: TRBJ1-6; v_call: TRBV6-5; cdr3_aa: ANTEGAPNSPLH
j_call: TRBJ1-2; v_call: TRBV19; cdr3_aa: ASRPTGTYGYT
j_call: TRBJ1-1; v_call: TRBV30; cdr3_aa: AWRGGRGVVNTEAF
j_call: TRBJ1-2; v_call: TRBV4-3; cdr3_aa: ASSQDFTDNYGYT
j_call: TRBJ2-1; v_call: TRBV28; cdr3_aa: ASSRSGPTDNEQF
j_call: TRBJ2-2; v_call: TRBV12-5; cdr3_aa: ASAPTPVDRLTGELF
j_call: TRBJ2-3; v_call: TRBV6-4; cdr3_aa: ASSDDPGNTDTQY
j_call: TRBJ2-7; v_call: TRBV11-3; cdr3_aa: ASSPQYEQY
j_call: TRBJ1-2; v_call: TRBV7-9; cdr3_aa: ASSLRETDALNYGYT
j_call: TRBJ1-1; v_call: TRBV28; cdr3_aa: ASVQLRDTEAF
j_call: TRBJ2-3; v_call: TRBV15; cdr3_aa: ATSRGTSDPSTDTQY
j_call: TRBJ1-5; v_call: TRBV2; cdr3_aa: ATQGVGGNQPQH
j_call: TRBJ1-1; v_call: TRBV4-2; cdr3_aa: ASSQAFTGGTEAF
j_call: TRBJ2-1; v_call: TRBV28; cdr3_aa: ASLQGGFLRMGIDEQF
j_call: TRBJ2-7; v_call: TRBV10-1; cdr3_aa: ARRQDEQY
j_call: TRBJ1-2; v_call: TRBV6-5; cdr3_aa: ASISGSGTNYGYT
j_call: TRBJ1-6; v_call: TRBV6-4; cdr3_aa: ASSDWGQVTKGSYNSPLH
j_call: TRBJ2-1; v_call: TRBV7-9; cdr3_aa: ASSLTGQDYNEQF
j_call: TRBJ2-7; v_call: TRBV7-9; cdr3_aa: ASTYASKDEQY
j_call: TRBJ2-1; v_call: TRBV19; cdr3_aa: ASSILTSGRTYNEQF
j_call: TRBJ1-5; v_call: TRBV27; cdr3_aa: ASSLPGVSQPQH
j_call: TRBJ1-5; v_call: TRBV18; cdr3_aa: ASSPTGTGLNQPQH
j_call: TRBJ2-7; v_call: TRBV7-3; cdr3_aa: ASSSRGGTGSYEQY
j_call: TRBJ2-5; v_call: TRBV2; cdr3_aa: ASSSSGWETQY
j_call: TRBJ2-3; v_call: TRBV6-6; cdr3_aa: ASGEEGTDTQY
j_call: TRBJ1-1; v_call: TRBV3-1/TRBV3-2; cdr3_aa: ASSPGGRTEAF
j_call: TRBJ1-1; v_call: TRBV6-6; cdr3_aa: ASSFPKQGGNTEAF
j_call: TRBJ2-7; v_call: TRBV27; cdr3_aa: ASSLSRTSSYEQY
j_call: TRBJ2-7; v_call: TRBV9; cdr3_aa: ASSGGPTESSYEQY
j_call: TRBJ1-5; v_call: TRBV3-1/TRBV3-2; cdr3_aa: ASSPVGGGDQPQH
j_call: TRBJ2-6; v_call: TRBV4-2; cdr3_aa: ASSQGTNSGANVLT
j_call: TRBJ1-4; v_call: TRBV9; cdr3_aa: ASSVESGNEKLF
j_call: TRBJ1-3; v_call: TRBV2; cdr3_aa: ASSVGLISGNTIY
j_call: TRBJ1-2; v_call: TRBV12-3/TRBV12-4; cdr3_aa: ASTFGKLDGYT
j_call: TRBJ1-2; v_call: TRBV30; cdr3_aa: AWSLRDIYT
j_call: TRBJ2-3; v_call: TRBV7-9; cdr3_aa: ASSASTDTQY
j_call: TRBJ2-7; v_call: TRBV15; cdr3_aa: ATSRDRAGVTYEQY
j_call: TRBJ1-4; v_call: TRBV11-2; cdr3_aa: ASRLTRTGVREKLF
j_call: TRBJ2-5; v_call: TRBV7-2; cdr3_aa: ASSPLGGGSLETQY